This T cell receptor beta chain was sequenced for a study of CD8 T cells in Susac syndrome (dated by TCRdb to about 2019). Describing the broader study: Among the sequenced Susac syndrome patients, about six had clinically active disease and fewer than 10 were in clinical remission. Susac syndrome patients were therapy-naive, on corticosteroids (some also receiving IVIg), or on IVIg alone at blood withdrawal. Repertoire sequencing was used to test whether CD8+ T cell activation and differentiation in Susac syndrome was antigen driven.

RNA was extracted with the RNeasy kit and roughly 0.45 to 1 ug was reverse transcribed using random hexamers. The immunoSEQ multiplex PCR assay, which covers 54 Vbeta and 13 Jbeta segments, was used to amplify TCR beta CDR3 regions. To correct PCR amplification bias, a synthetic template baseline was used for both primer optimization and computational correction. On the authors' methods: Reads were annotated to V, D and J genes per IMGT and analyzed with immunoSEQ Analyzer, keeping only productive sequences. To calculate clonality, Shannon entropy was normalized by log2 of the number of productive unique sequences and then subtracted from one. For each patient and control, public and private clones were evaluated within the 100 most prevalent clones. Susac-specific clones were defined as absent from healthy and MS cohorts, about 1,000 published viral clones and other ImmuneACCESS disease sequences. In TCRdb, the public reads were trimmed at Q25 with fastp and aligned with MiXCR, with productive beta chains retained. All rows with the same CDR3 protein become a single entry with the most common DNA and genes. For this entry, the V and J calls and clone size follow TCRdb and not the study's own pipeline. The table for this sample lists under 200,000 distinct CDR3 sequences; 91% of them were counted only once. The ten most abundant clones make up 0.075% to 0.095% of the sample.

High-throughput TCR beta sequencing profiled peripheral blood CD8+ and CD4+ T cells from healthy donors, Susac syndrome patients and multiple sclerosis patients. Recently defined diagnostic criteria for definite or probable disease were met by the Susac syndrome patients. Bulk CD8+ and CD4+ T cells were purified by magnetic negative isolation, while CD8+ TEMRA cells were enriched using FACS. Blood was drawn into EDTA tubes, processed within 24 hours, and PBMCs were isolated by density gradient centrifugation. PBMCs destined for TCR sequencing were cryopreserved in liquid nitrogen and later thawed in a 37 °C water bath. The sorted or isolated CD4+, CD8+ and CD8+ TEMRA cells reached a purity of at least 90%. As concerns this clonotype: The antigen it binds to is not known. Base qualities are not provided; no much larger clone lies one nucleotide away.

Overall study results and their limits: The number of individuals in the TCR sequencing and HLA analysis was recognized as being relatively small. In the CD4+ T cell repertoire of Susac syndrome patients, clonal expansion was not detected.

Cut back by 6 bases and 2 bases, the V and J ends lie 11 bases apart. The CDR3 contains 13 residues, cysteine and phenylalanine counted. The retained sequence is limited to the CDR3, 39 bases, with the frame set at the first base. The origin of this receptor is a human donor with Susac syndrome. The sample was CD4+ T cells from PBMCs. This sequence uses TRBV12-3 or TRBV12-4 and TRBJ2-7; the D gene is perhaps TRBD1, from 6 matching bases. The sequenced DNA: TGTGCCAGCAGAGCCGGGACAACCTACGAGCAGTACTTC. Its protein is CASRAGTTYEQYF.